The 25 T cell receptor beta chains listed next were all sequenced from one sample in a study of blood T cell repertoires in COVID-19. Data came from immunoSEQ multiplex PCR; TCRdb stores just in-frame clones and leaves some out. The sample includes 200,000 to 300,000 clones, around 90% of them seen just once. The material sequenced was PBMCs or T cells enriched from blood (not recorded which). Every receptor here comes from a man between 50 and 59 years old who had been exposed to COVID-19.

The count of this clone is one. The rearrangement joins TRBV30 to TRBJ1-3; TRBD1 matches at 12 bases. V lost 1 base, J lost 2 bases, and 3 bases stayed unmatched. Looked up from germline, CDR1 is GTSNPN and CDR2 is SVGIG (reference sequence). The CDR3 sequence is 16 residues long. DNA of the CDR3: TGTGCCTGGAGTGCCGGGACAGGGGGCACTGGAAACACCATATATTTT. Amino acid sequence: CAWSAGTGGTGNTIYF.

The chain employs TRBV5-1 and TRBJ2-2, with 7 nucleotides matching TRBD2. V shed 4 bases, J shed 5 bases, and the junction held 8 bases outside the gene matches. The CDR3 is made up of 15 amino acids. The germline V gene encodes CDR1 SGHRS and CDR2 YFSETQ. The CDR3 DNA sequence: TGCGCCAGCAGCCTGACTGCGGGAGCTACCGGGGAGCTGTTTTTT. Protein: CASSLTAGATGELFF.

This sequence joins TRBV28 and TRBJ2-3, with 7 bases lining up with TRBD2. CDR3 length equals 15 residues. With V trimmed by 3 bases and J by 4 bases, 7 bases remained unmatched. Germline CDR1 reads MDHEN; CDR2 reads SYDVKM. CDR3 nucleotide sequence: TGTGCCAGCAGTTTTGGTGGCGGGAGCCCAGATACGCAGTATTTT. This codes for CASSFGGGSPDTQYF.

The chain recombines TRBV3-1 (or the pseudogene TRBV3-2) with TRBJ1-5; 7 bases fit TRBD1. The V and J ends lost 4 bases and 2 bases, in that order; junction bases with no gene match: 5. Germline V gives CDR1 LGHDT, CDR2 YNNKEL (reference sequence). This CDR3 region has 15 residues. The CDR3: CASSPYRGGNQPQHF. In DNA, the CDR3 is TGTGCCAGCAGCCCCTACAGGGGCGGCAATCAGCCCCAGCATTTT.

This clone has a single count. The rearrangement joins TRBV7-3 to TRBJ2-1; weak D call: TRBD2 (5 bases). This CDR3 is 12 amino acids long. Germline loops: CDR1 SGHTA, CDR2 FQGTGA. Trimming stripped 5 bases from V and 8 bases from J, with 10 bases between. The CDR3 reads CASSRAGDEQFF. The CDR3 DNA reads TGTGCCAGCAGCCGAGCCGGGGATGAGCAGTTCTTC.

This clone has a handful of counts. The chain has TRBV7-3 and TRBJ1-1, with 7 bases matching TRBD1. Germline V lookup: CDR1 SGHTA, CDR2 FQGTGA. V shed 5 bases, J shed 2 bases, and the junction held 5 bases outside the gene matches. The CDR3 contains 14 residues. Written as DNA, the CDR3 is TGTGCCAGCAGCACGACAGGGAGAAACACTGAAGCTTTCTTT. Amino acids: CASSTTGRNTEAFF.

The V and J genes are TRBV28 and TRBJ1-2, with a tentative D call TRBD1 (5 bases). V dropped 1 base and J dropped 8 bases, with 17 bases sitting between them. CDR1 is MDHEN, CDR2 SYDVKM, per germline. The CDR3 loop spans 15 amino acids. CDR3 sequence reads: CASSLSAGNLSGYTF. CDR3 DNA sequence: TGTGCCAGCAGTTTATCGGCAGGGAATCTCTCCGGCTACACCTTC.

CDR3 bases: TGTGCCATGAGACAGGGGGCATGGACTGAAGCTTTCTTT. Translation gives CAMRQGAWTEAFF. The gene calls are TRBV10-3 and TRBJ1-1, with 10 nucleotides matching TRBD1. V was clipped by 9 bases and J by 5 bases; unmatched bases: 6. The germline V gene encodes CDR1 ENHRY and CDR2 SYGVKD. This CDR3 region has 13 residues.

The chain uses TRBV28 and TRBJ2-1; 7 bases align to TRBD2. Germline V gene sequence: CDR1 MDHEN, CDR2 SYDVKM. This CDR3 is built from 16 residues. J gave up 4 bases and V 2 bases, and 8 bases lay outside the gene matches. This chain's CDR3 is CASSLAGEPLYNEQFF. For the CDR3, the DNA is TGTGCCAGCAGTTTAGCGGGAGAACCACTATACAATGAGCAGTTCTTC.

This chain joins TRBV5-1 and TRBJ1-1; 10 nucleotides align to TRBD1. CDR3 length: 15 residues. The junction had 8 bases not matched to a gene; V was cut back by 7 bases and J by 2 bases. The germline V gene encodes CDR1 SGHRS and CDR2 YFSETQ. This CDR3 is CASGGQGTLNTEAFF. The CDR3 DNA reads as TGCGCCAGCGGGGGACAGGGGACTTTAAACACTGAAGCTTTCTTT. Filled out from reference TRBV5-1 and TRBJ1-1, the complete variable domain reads KAGVTQTPRYLIKTRGQQVTLSCSPISGHRSVSWYQQTPGQGLQFLFEYFSETQRNKGNFPGRFSGRQFSNSRSEMNVSTLELGDSALYLCASGGQGTLNTEAFFGQGTRLTVV.

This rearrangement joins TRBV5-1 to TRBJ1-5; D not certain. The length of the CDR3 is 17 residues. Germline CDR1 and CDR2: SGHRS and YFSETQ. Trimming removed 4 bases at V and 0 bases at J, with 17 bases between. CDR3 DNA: TGCGCCAGCAGCCCATACCCGCAGCGGAATAGCAATCAGCCCCAGCATTTT. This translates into CASSPYPQRNSNQPQHF.

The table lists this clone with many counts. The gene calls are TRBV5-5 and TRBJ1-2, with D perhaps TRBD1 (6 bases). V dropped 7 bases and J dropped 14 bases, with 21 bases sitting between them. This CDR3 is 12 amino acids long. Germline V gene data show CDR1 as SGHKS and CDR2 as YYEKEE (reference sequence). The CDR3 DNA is TGTGCCAGCCAATTTTACCTGACAGGTCAGACCTTC. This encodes CASQFYLTGQTF.

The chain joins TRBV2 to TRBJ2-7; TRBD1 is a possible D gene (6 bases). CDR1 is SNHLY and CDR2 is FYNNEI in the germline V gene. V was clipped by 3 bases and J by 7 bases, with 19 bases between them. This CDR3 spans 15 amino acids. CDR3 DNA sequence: TGTGCCAGCAGTGATGTTAGGGCAGGGGCCGGGGAGCAGTACTTC. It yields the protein CASSDVRAGAGEQYF.

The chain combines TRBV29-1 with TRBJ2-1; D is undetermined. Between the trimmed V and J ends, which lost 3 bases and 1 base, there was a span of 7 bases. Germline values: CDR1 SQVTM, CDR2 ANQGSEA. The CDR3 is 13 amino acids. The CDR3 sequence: CSVELESYNEQFF. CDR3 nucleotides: TGCAGCGTTGAGTTGGAGTCCTACAATGAGCAGTTCTTC.

CDR3 nucleotide sequence: TGTGCCAGCAGCACATACAGCCAAGAGACCCAGTACTTC. Its translation: CASSTYSQETQYF. The V and J genes are TRBV28 and TRBJ2-5; unclear D gene. The CDR3 loop spans 13 amino acids. The germline gives CDR1 MDHEN, CDR2 SYDVKM. Trimming shortened V by 6 bases and J by 1 base, and 9 bases separated the two germline ends.

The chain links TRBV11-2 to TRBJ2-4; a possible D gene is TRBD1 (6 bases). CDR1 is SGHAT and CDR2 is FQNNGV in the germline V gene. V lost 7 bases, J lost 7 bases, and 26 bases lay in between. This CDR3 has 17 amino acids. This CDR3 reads CASTIVRGQQAGNIQYF. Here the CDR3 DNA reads TGTGCCAGCACGATAGTTCGAGGACAGCAAGCAGGTAACATTCAGTACTTC.

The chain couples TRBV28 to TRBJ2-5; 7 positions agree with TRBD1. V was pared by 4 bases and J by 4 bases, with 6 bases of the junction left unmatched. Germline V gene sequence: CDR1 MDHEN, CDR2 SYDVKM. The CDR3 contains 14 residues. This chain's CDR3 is CASSYRDRGETQYF. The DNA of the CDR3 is TGTGCCAGCAGTTACCGGGACAGAGGAGAGACCCAGTACTTC.

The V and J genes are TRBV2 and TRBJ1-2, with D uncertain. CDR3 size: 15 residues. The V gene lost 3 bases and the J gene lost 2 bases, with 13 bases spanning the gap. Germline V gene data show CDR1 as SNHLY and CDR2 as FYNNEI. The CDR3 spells CASSEYPPRNYGYTF. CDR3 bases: TGTGCCAGCAGTGAGTACCCGCCTAGGAACTATGGCTACACCTTC.

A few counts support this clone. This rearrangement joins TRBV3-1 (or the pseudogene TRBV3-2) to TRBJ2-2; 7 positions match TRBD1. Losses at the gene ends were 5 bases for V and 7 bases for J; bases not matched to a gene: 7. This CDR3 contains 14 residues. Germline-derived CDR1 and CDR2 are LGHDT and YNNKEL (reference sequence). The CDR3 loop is CASSSGQWYGELFF. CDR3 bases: TGTGCCAGCAGCTCGGGACAGTGGTACGGGGAGCTGTTTTTT.

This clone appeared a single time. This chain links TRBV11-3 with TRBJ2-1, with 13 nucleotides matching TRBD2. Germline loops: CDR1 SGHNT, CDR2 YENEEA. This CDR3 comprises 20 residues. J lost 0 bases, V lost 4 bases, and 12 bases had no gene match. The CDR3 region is CASSWPTSGRYSSSYNEQFF. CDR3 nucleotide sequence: TGTGCCAGCAGCTGGCCGACTAGCGGGAGGTACTCTAGCTCCTACAATGAGCAGTTCTTC.

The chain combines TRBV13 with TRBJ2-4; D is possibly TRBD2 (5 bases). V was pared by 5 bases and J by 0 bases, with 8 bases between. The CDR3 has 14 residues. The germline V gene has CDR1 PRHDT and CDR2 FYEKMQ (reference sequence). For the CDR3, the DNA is TGTGCCAGCAGCCCCGGACTAGCCAAAAACATTCAGTACTTC. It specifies CASSPGLAKNIQYF. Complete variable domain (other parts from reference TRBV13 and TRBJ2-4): AAGVIQSPRHLIKEKRETATLKCYPIPRHDTVYWYQQGPGQDPQFLISFYEKMQSDKGSIPDRFSAQQFSDYHSELNMSSLELGDSALYFCASSPGLAKNIQYFGAGTRLSVL.

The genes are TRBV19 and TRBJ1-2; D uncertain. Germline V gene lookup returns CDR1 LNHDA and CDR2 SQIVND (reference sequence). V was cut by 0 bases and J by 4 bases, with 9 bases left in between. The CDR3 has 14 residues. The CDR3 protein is CASSIERLAYGYTF. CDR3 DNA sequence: TGTGCCAGTAGTATAGAGCGCCTTGCCTATGGCTACACCTTC.

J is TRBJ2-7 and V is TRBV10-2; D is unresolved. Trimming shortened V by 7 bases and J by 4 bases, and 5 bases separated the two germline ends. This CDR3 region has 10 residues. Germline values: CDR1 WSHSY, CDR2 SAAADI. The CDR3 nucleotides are TGCGCCAGCAACAATTACGAGCAGTACGTC. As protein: CASNNYEQYV.

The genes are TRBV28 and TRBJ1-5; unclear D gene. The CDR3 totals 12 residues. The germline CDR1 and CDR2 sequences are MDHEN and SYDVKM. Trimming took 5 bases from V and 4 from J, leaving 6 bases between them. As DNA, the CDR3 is TGTGCCAGCAGTGAGATTAATCAGCCCCAGCATTTT. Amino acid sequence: CASSEINQPQHF. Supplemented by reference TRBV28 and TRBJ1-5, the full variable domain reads DVKVTQSSRYLVKRTGEKVFLECVQDMDHENMFWYRQDPGLGLRLIYFSYDVKMKEKGDIPEGYSVSREKKERFSLILESASTNQTSMYLCASSEINQPQHFGDGTRLSIL.

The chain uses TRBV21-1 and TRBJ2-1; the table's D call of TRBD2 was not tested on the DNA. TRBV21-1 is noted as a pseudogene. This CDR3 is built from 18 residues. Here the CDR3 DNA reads TGTGCCAGCAGCAAAGACGAACTAGCGGGAGTGGTCAACAATGAGCAGTTCTTC. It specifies CASSKDELAGVVNNEQFF.